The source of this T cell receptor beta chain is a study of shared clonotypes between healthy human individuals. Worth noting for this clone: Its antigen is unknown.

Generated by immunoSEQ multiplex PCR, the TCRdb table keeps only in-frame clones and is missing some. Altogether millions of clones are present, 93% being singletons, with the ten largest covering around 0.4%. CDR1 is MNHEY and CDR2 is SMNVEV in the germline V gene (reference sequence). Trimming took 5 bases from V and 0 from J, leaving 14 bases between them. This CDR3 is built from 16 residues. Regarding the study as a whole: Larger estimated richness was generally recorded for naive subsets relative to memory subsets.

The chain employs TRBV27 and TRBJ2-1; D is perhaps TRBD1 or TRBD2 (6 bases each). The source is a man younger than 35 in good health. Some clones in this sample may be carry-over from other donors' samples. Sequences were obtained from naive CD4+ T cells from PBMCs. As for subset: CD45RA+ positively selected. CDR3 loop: CASSIIGGSSYNEQFF. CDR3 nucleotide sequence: TGTGCCAGCAGTATAATAGGGGGGAGCTCCTACAATGAGCAGTTCTTC.